The 31 T cell receptor beta chains reported below all come from one sample, sequenced in a study of shared clonotypes between healthy human individuals. Measured with immunoSEQ multiplex PCR; TCRdb has only the in-frame clones, and not every one. The sample lists hundreds of thousands of clones, around 67% occurring once. The sample consisted of memory CD4+ T cells sorted from blood. Subset described: CD45RA-negative fraction. Source of these receptors: a woman aged 25 to 45 in good health.

The genes are TRBV27 and TRBJ2-7; the D is unclear. The germline CDR1 and CDR2 sequences are MNHEY and SMNVEV (reference sequence). V lost 2 bases, J lost 0 bases, and 8 bases lay in between. CDR3 length: 14 residues. The CDR3 sequence is CASSLAVHSYEQYF. As DNA, the CDR3 is TGTGCCAGCAGTTTAGCGGTCCACTCCTACGAGCAGTACTTC.

A few counts support this clone. The chain is built from TRBV5-8 and TRBJ1-5; TRBD1 might be the D (5 bases). Germline V gene sequence: CDR1 SGHTS, CDR2 YDEGEE. V was cut by 4 bases and J by 2 bases, with 16 bases left in between. This CDR3 is 16 amino acids long. This chain's CDR3 is CASSQGLGQGNQPQHF. CDR3 coding DNA: TGTGCCAGCAGCCAGGGCCTTGGACAAGGCAATCAGCCCCAGCATTTT.

This rearrangement joins TRBV28 to TRBJ2-3; 9 bases are a match to TRBD2. V was clipped by 6 bases and J by 5 bases; unmatched bases: 9. The CDR3 consists of 15 residues. Germline V gene lookup returns CDR1 MDHEN and CDR2 SYDVKM. The DNA of the CDR3 is TGTGCCAGCAGCCGTCGGCCTAGCGGGAAAGATACGCAGTATTTT. Protein: CASSRRPSGKDTQYF.

The J gene is TRBJ1-6, the V gene TRBV28, with D perhaps matching TRBD1 (6 bases). The germline CDR1 and CDR2 sequences are MDHEN and SYDVKM. This CDR3 spans 15 amino acids. Deletions cut 3 bases from V and 5 bases from J, with 11 bases between. The CDR3 nucleotides read TGTGCCAGCAGTTTGGGGGGCTGGGATAATTCACCCCTCCACTTT. Its translation: CASSLGGWDNSPLHF.

The rearrangement uses TRBV2 and TRBJ1-2; D gene ambiguous. Germline CDR1 reads SNHLY; CDR2 reads FYNNEI. V lost 7 bases and J 0 bases, leaving 12 bases between the germline ends. The CDR3 extends over 14 amino acids. The CDR3 loop reads CASTITATNYGYTF. CDR3 sequence (DNA): TGTGCCAGCACTATTACCGCCACTAACTATGGCTACACCTTC.

The J gene is TRBJ2-7, the V gene TRBV30; TRBD1 aligns across 10 bases. Looked up from germline, CDR1 is GTSNPN and CDR2 is SVGIG (reference sequence). CDR3 length: 13 residues. The CDR3 nucleotides are TGTGCAGGTGGCCGACAGGGGGCTTGGGAGCAGTACTTC. Amino acid sequence: CAGGRQGAWEQYF.

This chain links TRBV28 with TRBJ2-7; TRBD2 aligns across 11 bases. Germline V lookup: CDR1 MDHEN, CDR2 SYDVKM. CDR3 length: 20 amino acids. The trim removed 5 bases at V and 4 bases at J, leaving 22 bases unmatched. CDR3 bases: TGTGCCAGCAGTCCCCATCTAGGGACTAGCGGCTCACCGCGAATTTACGAGCAGTACTTC. Its protein product is CASSPHLGTSGSPRIYEQYF.

This clone has a count of ten or more. As DNA, the CDR3 is TGCGCCAGCAGTGATATCAAAGCTAATGAAAAACTGTTTTTT. The encoded protein is CASSDIKANEKLFF. V usage is TRBV5-1 and J usage is TRBJ1-4; no definite D call. The germline V gene has CDR1 SGHRS and CDR2 YFSETQ. V lost 5 bases and J lost 3, with 11 bases in between. This CDR3 is 14 amino acids long. The variable domain in full, completed from reference TRBV5-1 and TRBJ1-4, reads KAGVTQTPRYLIKTRGQQVTLSCSPISGHRSVSWYQQTPGQGLQFLFEYFSETQRNKGNFPGRFSGRQFSNSRSEMNVSTLELGDSALYLCASSDIKANEKLFFGSGTQLSVL.

The chain employs TRBV5-1 and TRBJ1-1; no firm D call. There are 16 residues in the CDR3. Trimming took 4 bases from V and 1 from J, leaving 17 bases between them. CDR1 and CDR2 from the germline V gene are SGHRS and YFSETQ. The CDR3 loop is CASSAAITTENTEAFF. The CDR3 DNA sequence: TGCGCCAGCAGCGCCGCCATCACAACCGAGAACACTGAAGCTTTCTTT.

This clone occurred once. J is TRBJ2-5 and V is TRBV5-4; D is uncertain. CDR3 length: 14 residues. V dropped 4 bases and J dropped 2 bases, with 12 bases sitting between them. From germline, CDR1 is SGHNT and CDR2 YYREEE (reference sequence). The CDR3 region has the DNA TGTGCCAGCAGCGGACCGACTCAGCAAGAGACCCAGTACTTC. It translates to CASSGPTQQETQYF.

The rearrangement uses TRBV2 and TRBJ1-6, with D unresolved. Germline CDR1 SNHLY, CDR2 FYNNEI. Trimming pared 3 bases from V and 6 bases from J, leaving 9 bases between. The CDR3 is 14 amino acids. The CDR3 is CASSDRWFNSPLHF. The DNA for the CDR3 is TGTGCCAGCAGTGACAGGTGGTTTAATTCACCCCTCCACTTT.

The chain has TRBV7-2 and TRBJ2-3; 7 nucleotides line up with TRBD2. The CDR3 runs to 16 residues. The ends lost 5 bases at V and 2 bases at J; junction bases unmatched: 10. Germline assignment: CDR1 SGHTA and CDR2 FQGNSA. This chain's CDR3 is CASSPGRGYNTDTQYF. The DNA of the CDR3 is TGTGCCAGCAGCCCGGGGAGGGGATACAACACAGATACGCAGTATTTT.

This rearrangement joins TRBV27 to TRBJ2-1, with TRBD2 identical over 14 bases. V trimming: 3 bases; J trimming: 3 bases; junction bases outside the gene matches: 13. The length of the CDR3 is 20 residues. Germline V gene sequence: CDR1 MNHEY, CDR2 SMNVEV (reference sequence). The DNA of the CDR3 is TGTGCCAGCAGTTTGACCCGCATAAGACTAGCGGGAGGGAGCTACAATGAGCAGTTCTTC. Its translation is CASSLTRIRLAGGSYNEQFF.

This clone appeared a few times. The V and J genes are TRBV15 and TRBJ2-1; TRBD2 matches at 8 bases. The length of the CDR3 is 13 residues. The ends lost 8 bases at V and 0 bases at J; junction bases unmatched: 0. CDR1 is LNHNV and CDR2 is YYDKDF in the germline V gene (reference sequence). The CDR3 sequence is CATGTSSYNEQFF. In DNA, the CDR3 is TGTGCCACCGGGACTAGCTCCTACAATGAGCAGTTCTTC. Filled out from reference TRBV15 and TRBJ2-1, the complete variable domain reads DAMVIQNPRYQVTQFGKPVTLSCSQTLNHNVMYWYQQKSSQAPKLLFHYYDKDFNNEADTPDNFQSRRPNTSFCFLDIRSPGLGDTAMYLCATGTSSYNEQFFGPGTRLTVL.

Details on this clone: Other DNA sequences in the sample encode the same CDR3. The CDR3 protein is CASSEQGNDPYEQYF. As DNA, the CDR3 is TGTGCCAGCTCAGAACAGGGGAACGATCCCTACGAGCAGTACTTC. The chain joins TRBV18 to TRBJ2-7, with 7 bases fitting TRBD1. CDR1 is KGHSH and CDR2 is LQKENI in the germline V gene. The V and J ends lost 5 bases and 2 bases, in that order; junction bases with no gene match: 9. This CDR3 has 15 residues.

This clone was seen only once. The rearrangement links TRBV5-8 to TRBJ2-1; weak D call: TRBD2 (5 bases). V lost 4 bases to trimming and J lost 3 bases, with 17 bases between them. This CDR3 comprises 16 residues. In germline, CDR1 is SGHTS, CDR2 YDEGEE. For the CDR3, the DNA is TGTGCCAGCAGCCCGTTCGAGGGTAGAGGCTACAATGAGCAGTTCTTC. It is translated as CASSPFEGRGYNEQFF.

Remarks on this clone: Different DNA sequences within this sample yield the same CDR3. The gene calls are TRBV6-5 and TRBJ1-1; possible D gene TRBD1, 6 bases. The CDR3 contains 13 residues. The germline V and J ends were trimmed by 6 bases and 1 base, with 9 bases remaining between them. Looked up from germline, CDR1 is MNHEY and CDR2 is SVGAGI. CDR3 sequence reads: CASRPQGNTEAFF. The DNA of the CDR3 is TGTGCCAGCAGACCACAGGGGAACACTGAAGCTTTCTTT.

V usage is TRBV9 and J usage is TRBJ2-2, with D perhaps TRBD2 (5 bases). Trimming shortened V by 3 bases and J by 3 bases, and 21 bases separated the two germline ends. Germline-derived CDR1 and CDR2 are SGDLS and YYNGEE. This CDR3 comprises 18 residues. The CDR3 DNA sequence: TGTGCCAGCAGCGAGTCCCCTAGAGGGAAACAATACACCGGGGAGCTGTTTTTT. Translating gives CASSESPRGKQYTGELFF.

This clone was seen a handful of times. The V gene is TRBV4-2, the J gene TRBJ1-3; 7 nucleotides line up with TRBD1. Germline V gene lookup returns CDR1 LGHNA and CDR2 YNFKEQ. The CDR3 is made up of 16 amino acids. V trimming: 3 bases; J trimming: 6 bases; junction bases outside the gene matches: 11. CDR3 nucleotides: TGTGCCAGCAGCCAGAGTCTTGGGACAGTGGCAAACACCATATATTTT. Translated: CASSQSLGTVANTIYF.

The chain couples TRBV11-2 to TRBJ2-7, with D possibly matching TRBD1 (6 bases). In germline, CDR1 is SGHAT, CDR2 FQNNGV. The CDR3 length is 15 residues. Deletions cut 7 bases from V and 5 bases from J, with 21 bases between. Written as DNA, the CDR3 is TGTGCCAGCAAACCGGGCAGGGGCCGGATCAACGAGCAGTACTTC. Residues: CASKPGRGRINEQYF.

The rearrangement uses TRBV7-3 and TRBJ2-1; the D is unclear. CDR1 is SGHTA, CDR2 FQGTGA, per germline. This CDR3 is 14 amino acids long. The V end was cut by 2 bases, the J end by 8 bases, with 13 bases between. CDR3 in DNA: TGTGCCAGCAGCTTAGGTCGAAGGATGGATGAGCAGTTCTTC. As protein: CASSLGRRMDEQFF.

The chain uses TRBV27 and TRBJ1-1, with D unclear. Germline V CDR1 and CDR2: MNHEY, SMNVEV (reference sequence). This CDR3 is 13 amino acids long. V was trimmed by 5 bases and J by 1 base, leaving 8 bases between them. The CDR3 DNA follows: TGTGCCAGCAGTGGCAGGAAGAACACTGAAGCTTTCTTT. This gives the protein CASSGRKNTEAFF.

The rearrangement joins TRBV10-3 to TRBJ1-1; 7 positions match TRBD1. Germline V lookup: CDR1 ENHRY, CDR2 SYGVKD. There are 13 residues in the CDR3. Trimming took 10 bases from V and 4 from J; bases not matched to a gene: 9. The CDR3 bases are TGTGCCAACCGAGGCGACAGGGCCACTGAAGCTTTCTTT. The encoded protein is CANRGDRATEAFF.

The gene calls are TRBV29-1 and TRBJ1-1; the D is unclear. CDR1 and CDR2 from the germline V gene are SQVTM and ANQGSEA. The CDR3 has 11 amino acids. V lost 6 bases and J 6 bases, leaving 11 bases between the germline ends. Here the CDR3 DNA reads TGCAGCGTACCGGAACGGTCTGAAGCTTTCTTT. This encodes CSVPERSEAFF.

This chain uses TRBV28 with TRBJ1-2, with D unclear. The V and J ends lost 5 bases and 6 bases respectively, with 13 bases between them. The length of the CDR3 is 13 residues. Germline assignment: CDR1 MDHEN and CDR2 SYDVKM. The DNA of the CDR3 is TGTGCCAGCAGTCAAATACTCAGCGATGGCTACACCTTC. Translated: CASSQILSDGYTF.

The count of this clone is one. This chain joins TRBV5-6 and TRBJ2-3; 10 bases match TRBD1. The germline CDR1 and CDR2 sequences are SGHDT and YYEEEE. Trimming removed 6 bases from V and 7 bases from J; junction bases left unmatched: 14. This CDR3 is built from 16 residues. CDR3 residues: CASTPFGQGERNTQYF. In nucleotides, the CDR3 is TGTGCCAGCACGCCCTTTGGACAGGGGGAGAGAAATACGCAGTATTTT.

The chain carries TRBV21-1 and TRBJ2-7; TRBD1 reflects the table's D call only, with no check against the DNA. TRBV21-1 is noted as a pseudogene. This CDR3 region has 16 residues. The DNA of the CDR3 is TGTGCCAGCAGCAAAGGGGACAGGGTCCCCTCCTACGAGCAGTACTTC. Encoded protein: CASSKGDRVPSYEQYF.

This clone was observed many times. The CDR3 loop reads CASSLMMGGSHEQYF. In nucleotides, the CDR3 is TGTGCCAGCAGCTTAATGATGGGGGGGTCTCATGAGCAGTACTTC. The V gene is TRBV7-2, the J gene TRBJ2-7, with 7 bases identical to TRBD2. V dropped 2 bases and J dropped 7; count of bases not matched to a gene: 11. Looked up from germline, CDR1 is SGHTA and CDR2 is FQGNSA. This CDR3 contains 15 residues.

The sample holds a few counts of this clone. CDR3 loop: CASSEGATGYEQYF. CDR3 in DNA: TGTGCCAGCAGTGAAGGAGCGACAGGCTACGAGCAGTACTTC. The chain carries TRBV25-1 and TRBJ2-7, with TRBD1 as a possible D gene (6 bases). The CDR3 contains 14 residues. Per the germline V gene, CDR1 is MGHDK and CDR2 is SYGVNS. V dropped 2 bases and J dropped 3 bases, with 11 bases sitting between them.

This chain uses TRBV4-1 with TRBJ1-2; TRBD1 matches 9 bases. Germline V lookup: CDR1 MGHRA, CDR2 YSYEKL. V lost 4 bases, J lost 4 bases, and 10 bases stayed unmatched. This CDR3 has 16 residues. CDR3: CASSRGVQGAIYGYTF. DNA of the CDR3: TGCGCCAGCAGCCGAGGGGTACAGGGGGCAATCTATGGCTACACCTTC.

V and J are TRBV4-2 and TRBJ2-5, with TRBD2 identical over 7 bases. The J segment lost 0 bases and the V segment lost 0 bases, leaving 7 bases of the junction unmatched. This CDR3 has 17 amino acids. Looked up from germline, CDR1 is LGHNA and CDR2 is YNFKEQ. CDR3 loop: CASSQDYGRIYQETQYF. The CDR3 DNA reads TGTGCCAGCAGCCAAGATTACGGGAGGATTTACCAAGAGACCCAGTACTTC.